This is a list of T cell receptor beta chains from one sample in a study of T cell responses to AZD1222 COVID-19 vaccine. Profiled with immunoSEQ multiplex PCR; TCRdb holds only in-frame clones, not every one. The sample holds about 94,000 clones, around 89% seen once. The source material was peripheral blood, sampled 28 days after the second AZD1222 dose. These receptors came from an adult who received the AZD1222 COVID-19 vaccine. Both conserved end residues are part of each CDR3. D genes are given only for firm matches. Rows may omit the clone size; those that give it use once, few, many or a size class.

clone_size: -
v_call: TRBV7-8
d_call: -
j_call: TRBJ1-3
cdr3_aa: CASSPLTDALKGNTIYF
cdr3_nt: TGTGCCAGCAGCCCACTGACAGACGCCCTGAAAGGAAACACCATATATTTT

clone_size: -
v_call: TRBV28
d_call: -
j_call: TRBJ1-5
cdr3_aa: CASSYRGQPQHF
cdr3_nt: TGTGCCAGCAGCTACCGGGGGCAGCCCCAGCATTTT

clone_size: -
v_call: TRBV28
d_call: -
j_call: TRBJ1-1
cdr3_aa: CASSQLGPGGRNTEAFF
cdr3_nt: TGTGCCAGCAGTCAACTCGGGCCCGGCGGTAGGAACACTGAAGCTTTCTTT

clone_size: -
v_call: TRBV5-6
d_call: -
j_call: TRBJ2-3
cdr3_aa: CASSGRGGDTQYF
cdr3_nt: TGTGCCAGCAGCGGGAGAGGTGGAGATACGCAGTATTTT

clone_size: -
v_call: TRBV19
d_call: -
j_call: TRBJ1-1
cdr3_aa: CASSYRTFPTEAFF
cdr3_nt: TGTGCCAGTAGTTATCGGACGTTTCCGACTGAAGCTTTCTTT

clone_size: once
v_call: TRBV11-2
d_call: -
j_call: TRBJ2-7
cdr3_aa: CASSFRTAGYEQYF
cdr3_nt: TGTGCCAGCAGCTTCCGGACAGCGGGCTACGAGCAGTACTTC

clone_size: -
v_call: TRBV19
d_call: TRBD2
j_call: TRBJ2-5
cdr3_aa: CASSIGGLAGGETQYF
cdr3_nt: TGTGCCAGTAGTATCGGGGGACTAGCGGGAGGGGAGACCCAGTACTTC

clone_size: -
v_call: TRBV19
d_call: TRBD1
j_call: TRBJ2-2
cdr3_aa: CASSRRGQGDTGELFF
cdr3_nt: TGTGCCAGTAGTCGCAGGGGACAGGGTGACACCGGGGAGCTGTTTTTT

clone_size: once
v_call: TRBV7-8
d_call: TRBD2
j_call: TRBJ2-1
cdr3_aa: CASSQPGGRFLHNEQFF
cdr3_nt: TGTGCCAGCAGCCAACCGGGAGGGAGGTTCCTCCACAATGAGCAGTTCTTC

clone_size: -
v_call: TRBV5-8
d_call: -
j_call: TRBJ1-2
cdr3_aa: CASSFSRRGNYGYTF
cdr3_nt: TGTGCCAGCAGCTTTTCACGCAGGGGTAACTATGGCTACACCTTC

clone_size: -
v_call: TRBV11-3
d_call: -
j_call: TRBJ2-7
cdr3_aa: CASSPGWGDEQYF
cdr3_nt: TGTGCCAGCAGCCCTGGGTGGGGAGACGAGCAGTACTTC

clone_size: -
v_call: TRBV6-5
d_call: TRBD2
j_call: TRBJ2-1
cdr3_aa: CASSYRGGGVYNEQFF
cdr3_nt: TGTGCCAGCAGTTACCGTGGCGGGGGGGTATACAATGAGCAGTTCTTC

clone_size: once
v_call: TRBV7-2
d_call: TRBD1
j_call: TRBJ1-1
cdr3_aa: CASSLNRGNTEAFF
cdr3_nt: TGTGCCAGCAGCCTAAACAGGGGGAACACTGAAGCTTTCTTT

clone_size: -
v_call: TRBV20-1
d_call: -
j_call: TRBJ2-7
cdr3_aa: CSARQSGEQYF
cdr3_nt: TGCAGTGCGCGCCAGTCTGGCGAGCAGTACTTC

clone_size: -
v_call: TRBV19
d_call: TRBD2
j_call: TRBJ2-1
cdr3_aa: CASRGTSGSGSYNEQFF
cdr3_nt: TGTGCCAGCCGCGGGACTAGCGGGAGCGGGTCCTACAATGAGCAGTTCTTC

clone_size: once
v_call: TRBV7-2
d_call: -
j_call: TRBJ2-3
cdr3_aa: CASSRRIRGTDTQYF
cdr3_nt: TGTGCCAGCAGCCGCCGTATAAGGGGCACAGATACGCAGTATTTT

clone_size: -
v_call: TRBV7-2
d_call: TRBD2
j_call: TRBJ2-5
cdr3_aa: CASSQIAGSQETQYF
cdr3_nt: TGTGCCAGCAGCCAAATAGCGGGGAGCCAAGAGACCCAGTACTTC

clone_size: -
v_call: TRBV2
d_call: TRBD1
j_call: TRBJ2-3
cdr3_aa: CASLGRQGADTQYF
cdr3_nt: TGTGCCAGCCTCGGTCGACAGGGGGCAGATACGCAGTATTTT

clone_size: -
v_call: TRBV30
d_call: TRBD1
j_call: TRBJ1-1
cdr3_aa: CAWKDRANTEAFF
cdr3_nt: TGTGCCTGGAAGGACAGGGCGAACACTGAAGCTTTCTTT

clone_size: -
v_call: TRBV3-1/TRBV3-2
d_call: TRBD2
j_call: TRBJ2-2
cdr3_aa: CASSWSASGRGAGELFF
cdr3_nt: TGTGCCAGCAGCTGGTCCGCTAGCGGCCGAGGGGCCGGGGAGCTGTTTTTT

clone_size: -
v_call: TRBV30
d_call: -
j_call: TRBJ1-3
cdr3_aa: CAWGHSGNTIYF
cdr3_nt: TGTGCCTGGGGACACTCTGGAAACACCATATATTTT

clone_size: -
v_call: TRBV7-6
d_call: -
j_call: TRBJ1-4
cdr3_aa: CASSFGTPPTNEKLFF
cdr3_nt: TGTGCCAGCAGCTTTGGGACACCACCAACTAATGAAAAACTGTTTTTT

clone_size: -
v_call: TRBV7-8
d_call: TRBD1
j_call: TRBJ1-1
cdr3_aa: CASSPRDRSITEAFF
cdr3_nt: TGTGCCAGCAGCCCTAGGGACAGATCGATCACTGAAGCTTTCTTT

clone_size: few
v_call: TRBV4-3
d_call: -
j_call: TRBJ2-3
cdr3_aa: CASSQDPARTDTQYF
cdr3_nt: TGCGCCAGCAGCCAAGATCCAGCGCGGACAGATACGCAGTATTTT

clone_size: -
v_call: TRBV5-1
d_call: -
j_call: TRBJ2-6
cdr3_aa: CASSLVASRQVDGGANVLTF
cdr3_nt: TGCGCCAGCAGCTTGGTCGCTTCCAGACAGGTCGATGGGGGGGCCAACGTCCTGACTTTC

clone_size: -
v_call: TRBV29-1
d_call: -
j_call: TRBJ1-2
cdr3_aa: CSVEEHRNYGYTF
cdr3_nt: TGCAGCGTTGAGGAACATAGAAACTATGGCTACACCTTC

clone_size: -
v_call: TRBV6-1
d_call: TRBD1
j_call: TRBJ1-6
cdr3_aa: CASRGDRGKGSPLHF
cdr3_nt: TGTGCCAGCAGGGGGGACAGGGGAAAGGGTTCACCCCTCCACTTT

clone_size: -
v_call: TRBV7-8
d_call: TRBD2
j_call: TRBJ2-7
cdr3_aa: CASSRLAHYEQYF
cdr3_nt: TGTGCCAGCTCAAGACTAGCCCACTACGAGCAGTACTTC

clone_size: once
v_call: TRBV7-9
d_call: -
j_call: TRBJ1-5
cdr3_aa: CASSLESGNQPQHF
cdr3_nt: TGTGCCAGCAGCTTAGAGTCTGGCAATCAGCCCCAGCATTTT

clone_size: -
v_call: TRBV6-5
d_call: -
j_call: TRBJ1-1
cdr3_aa: CASKNSGGLNTEAFF
cdr3_nt: TGTGCCAGCAAAAACTCCGGGGGGCTGAACACTGAAGCTTTCTTT

clone_size: -
v_call: TRBV2
d_call: -
j_call: TRBJ2-3
cdr3_aa: CAQTSLSGSTDTQYF
cdr3_nt: TGTGCCCAAACCAGTCTCAGCGGTAGCACAGATACGCAGTATTTT

clone_size: -
v_call: TRBV7-3
d_call: -
j_call: TRBJ2-1
cdr3_aa: CASSGGGSSYNEQFF
cdr3_nt: TGTGCCAGCAGCGGGGGCGGGAGCTCCTACAATGAGCAGTTCTTC

clone_size: -
v_call: TRBV19
d_call: TRBD1
j_call: TRBJ2-3
cdr3_aa: CASSLRTGRDTDTQYF
cdr3_nt: TGTGCCAGTAGTTTACGGACAGGGCGGGACACAGATACGCAGTATTTT

clone_size: -
v_call: TRBV11-2
d_call: TRBD2
j_call: TRBJ2-5
cdr3_aa: CASSLGLAGETQYF
cdr3_nt: TGTGCCAGCAGCTTAGGACTAGCGGGAGAGACCCAGTACTTC

clone_size: -
v_call: TRBV23-1
d_call: -
j_call: TRBJ1-6
cdr3_aa: CASSQSPHLGALNSPLHF
cdr3_nt: TGCGCCAGCAGTCAATCGCCGCACCTTGGAGCCTTAAATTCACCCCTCCACTTT

clone_size: -
v_call: TRBV12-5
d_call: -
j_call: TRBJ1-5
cdr3_aa: CASGQTGAGGWSNQPQHF
cdr3_nt: TGTGCTAGTGGCCAAACCGGGGCGGGCGGTTGGAGCAATCAGCCCCAGCATTTT

clone_size: -
v_call: TRBV5-1
d_call: -
j_call: TRBJ2-5
cdr3_aa: CASSQGAETQYF
cdr3_nt: TGCGCCAGCAGCCAGGGAGCGGAGACCCAGTACTTC

clone_size: -
v_call: TRBV9
d_call: -
j_call: TRBJ2-1
cdr3_aa: CASSNALGAYNEQFF
cdr3_nt: TGTGCCAGCAGTAACGCACTCGGGGCCTACAATGAGCAGTTCTTC

clone_size: -
v_call: TRBV12-5
d_call: -
j_call: TRBJ1-4
cdr3_aa: CASGLVTTGTYYADELFF
cdr3_nt: TGTGCTAGTGGTTTGGTAACAACCGGGACATATTACGCGGATGAACTGTTTTTT

clone_size: -
v_call: TRBV4-3
d_call: -
j_call: TRBJ1-4
cdr3_aa: CASSHLLGGEGEKLFF
cdr3_nt: TGCGCCAGCAGCCACCTTTTGGGGGGAGAAGGAGAAAAACTGTTTTTT

clone_size: -
v_call: TRBV18
d_call: -
j_call: TRBJ1-5
cdr3_aa: CASSTGNQPQHF
cdr3_nt: TGTGCCAGCTCGACAGGCAATCAGCCCCAGCATTTT

clone_size: -
v_call: TRBV11-3
d_call: -
j_call: TRBJ2-3
cdr3_aa: CASSRRDSTDTQYF
cdr3_nt: TGTGCCAGCAGCCGAAGGGACAGCACAGATACGCAGTATTTT

clone_size: -
v_call: TRBV9
d_call: -
j_call: TRBJ2-3
cdr3_aa: CASSVVATGSTDTQYF
cdr3_nt: TGTGCCAGCAGCGTAGTGGCCACCGGGAGCACAGATACGCAGTATTTT

clone_size: -
v_call: TRBV16
d_call: -
j_call: TRBJ1-1
cdr3_aa: CASSSTEAFF
cdr3_nt: TGTGCCAGCAGCTCCACTGAAGCTTTCTTT

clone_size: once
v_call: TRBV4-2
d_call: -
j_call: TRBJ1-6
cdr3_aa: CASSQVVTPADSPLHF
cdr3_nt: TGTGCCAGCAGCCAAGTTGTGACTCCGGCTGATTCACCCCTCCACTTT

clone_size: -
v_call: TRBV29-1
d_call: TRBD1
j_call: TRBJ1-2
cdr3_aa: CSVVGQSYGYTF
cdr3_nt: TGCAGCGTCGTGGGACAGAGCTATGGCTACACCTTC

clone_size: -
v_call: TRBV28
d_call: -
j_call: TRBJ2-5
cdr3_aa: CASSQETQYF
cdr3_nt: TGTGCCAGCAGCCAAGAGACCCAGTACTTC

clone_size: -
v_call: TRBV20-1
d_call: TRBD2
j_call: TRBJ2-5
cdr3_aa: CSASPLGREETQYF
cdr3_nt: TGCAGTGCTAGTCCCTTGGGGAGGGAGGAGACCCAGTACTTC

clone_size: -
v_call: TRBV12-3/TRBV12-4
d_call: -
j_call: TRBJ2-5
cdr3_aa: CASSFSPQETQYF
cdr3_nt: TGTGCCAGCAGTTTTAGTCCTCAAGAGACCCAGTACTTC

clone_size: -
v_call: TRBV5-4
d_call: -
j_call: TRBJ1-3
cdr3_aa: CASSLGGLNSGNTIYF
cdr3_nt: TGTGCCAGCAGCTTGGGGGGGCTAAACTCTGGAAACACCATATATTTT

clone_size: -
v_call: TRBV29-1
d_call: -
j_call: TRBJ2-5
cdr3_aa: CSVAVRQSQETQYF
cdr3_nt: TGCAGCGTCGCCGTACGGCAGTCCCAAGAGACCCAGTACTTC

clone_size: large
v_call: TRBV2
d_call: -
j_call: TRBJ1-5
cdr3_aa: CASLKDRTSNQPQHF
cdr3_nt: TGTGCCAGCCTAAAAGACAGGACAAGCAATCAGCCCCAGCATTTT

clone_size: -
v_call: TRBV28
d_call: TRBD1
j_call: TRBJ2-5
cdr3_aa: CASSRDRDWETQYF
cdr3_nt: TGTGCCAGCAGCCGCGACAGGGATTGGGAGACCCAGTACTTC

clone_size: -
v_call: TRBV6-5
d_call: TRBD2
j_call: TRBJ2-5
cdr3_aa: CASSTPPGLKETQYF
cdr3_nt: TGTGCCAGCAGTACCCCGCCGGGACTAAAAGAGACCCAGTACTTC

clone_size: -
v_call: TRBV6-2/TRBV6-3
d_call: TRBD2
j_call: TRBJ2-1
cdr3_aa: CASSSPPSGRDEQFF
cdr3_nt: TGTGCCAGCAGTTCTCCTCCTAGCGGGAGGGATGAGCAGTTCTTC

clone_size: -
v_call: TRBV5-5
d_call: -
j_call: TRBJ2-5
cdr3_aa: CASSKTSQETQYF
cdr3_nt: TGTGCCAGCAGCAAAACTAGCCAAGAGACCCAGTACTTC

clone_size: -
v_call: TRBV10-3
d_call: TRBD1
j_call: TRBJ1-1
cdr3_aa: CAISPGAGGVTEAFF
cdr3_nt: TGTGCCATCAGCCCAGGGGCAGGGGGTGTGACTGAAGCTTTCTTT

clone_size: -
v_call: TRBV23-1
d_call: TRBD2
j_call: TRBJ2-1
cdr3_aa: CASSRGRAYNEQFF
cdr3_nt: TGCGCCAGCAGTCGCGGGAGAGCCTACAATGAGCAGTTCTTC

clone_size: -
v_call: TRBV6-1
d_call: -
j_call: TRBJ2-7
cdr3_aa: CASSEAFEQYF
cdr3_nt: TGTGCCAGCAGTGAAGCGTTTGAGCAGTACTTC

clone_size: -
v_call: TRBV2
d_call: TRBD1
j_call: TRBJ1-5
cdr3_aa: CASNLQGLNQPQHF
cdr3_nt: TGTGCCAGCAATCTACAGGGGCTCAATCAGCCCCAGCATTTT